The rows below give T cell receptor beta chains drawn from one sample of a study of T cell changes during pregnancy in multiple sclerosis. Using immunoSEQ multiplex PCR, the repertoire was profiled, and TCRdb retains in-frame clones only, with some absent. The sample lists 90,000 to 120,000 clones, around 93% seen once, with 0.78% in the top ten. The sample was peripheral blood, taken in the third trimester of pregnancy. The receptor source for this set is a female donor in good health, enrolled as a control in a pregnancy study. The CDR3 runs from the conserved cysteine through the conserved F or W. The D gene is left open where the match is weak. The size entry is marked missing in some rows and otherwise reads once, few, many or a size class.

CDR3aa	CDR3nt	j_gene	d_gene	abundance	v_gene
CASSSNRDYLLYEQYF	TGTGCCAGCAGCTCAAACCGGGACTACCTACTCTACGAGCAGTACTTC	TRBJ2-7	TRBD2	few	TRBV7-9
CASSEYSFGQSNTEAFF	TGTGCCAGCAGTGAATATTCTTTTGGACAGAGTAACACTGAAGCTTTCTTT	TRBJ1-1	-	-	TRBV25-1
CASSQDPGTTTEAFF	TGTGCCAGCAGCCAAGATCCGGGGACAACAACTGAAGCTTTCTTT	TRBJ1-1	-	-	TRBV4-2
CASSITGTGPYEQYF	TGTGCCAGCAGTATAACCGGGACAGGGCCCTACGAGCAGTACTTC	TRBJ2-7	TRBD1	-	TRBV7-9
CASSESPRVNQPQHF	TGTGCCAGCAGTGAATCCCCCAGGGTCAATCAGCCCCAGCATTTT	TRBJ1-5	-	-	TRBV2
CASSLQGGGTEAFF	TGTGCCAGTAGTCTACAGGGAGGGGGCACTGAAGCTTTCTTT	TRBJ1-1	-	-	TRBV19
CASSLAVGGNIQYF	TGTGCCAGCAGCTTAGCGGTCGGGGGAAACATTCAGTACTTC	TRBJ2-4	-	-	TRBV7-8
CAIQDSGSLYEQYF	TGTGCCATCCAGGACTCTGGGTCCCTCTACGAGCAGTACTTC	TRBJ2-7	-	-	TRBV6-6
CSVVVDTPYEQYF	TGCAGCGTGGTCGTGGACACCCCCTACGAGCAGTACTTC	TRBJ2-7	-	-	TRBV29-1
CASSTRTSGTYEQYF	TGTGCCAGCAGTACCCGGACTAGCGGGACCTACGAGCAGTACTTC	TRBJ2-7	TRBD2	once	TRBV6-6
CASRGGQGVTEAFF	TGTGCCAGCAGGGGGGGACAGGGGGTAACTGAAGCTTTCTTT	TRBJ1-1	TRBD1	-	TRBV6-1
CASSFSQGAYEQYF	TGTGCCAGCAGTTTTTCACAGGGGGCCTACGAGCAGTACTTC	TRBJ2-7	TRBD1	-	TRBV27
CASSSIGAGSTDTQYF	TGTGCCAGCAGCTCCATAGGAGCGGGAAGCACAGATACGCAGTATTTT	TRBJ2-3	TRBD2	-	TRBV7-2
CSVERRQGSYEQYF	TGCAGCGTTGAGAGGCGACAGGGGTCCTACGAGCAGTACTTC	TRBJ2-7	TRBD1	-	TRBV29-1
CASSVPTSGPGREQYF	TGTGCCAGCAGTGTACCGACTAGCGGGCCGGGTAGGGAGCAGTACTTC	TRBJ2-7	TRBD2	-	TRBV2
CASSVGIRTSGDTDTQYF	TGTGCCAGCAGCGTAGGCATTAGGACTAGCGGGGACACAGATACGCAGTATTTT	TRBJ2-3	TRBD2	-	TRBV9
CAISLGVSSGNTIYF	TGTGCCATCAGCCTAGGGGTGAGCTCTGGAAACACCATATATTTT	TRBJ1-3	-	-	TRBV10-3
CASSISVSYEQYF	TGTGCCAGTAGTATAAGCGTATCCTACGAGCAGTACTTC	TRBJ2-7	-	-	TRBV19